These 6 T cell receptor beta chains share one sample of origin, sequenced in a study of STAT5B mutations in CD4+ large granular lymphocyte leukemia. Generated by immunoSEQ multiplex PCR, the TCRdb table keeps only in-frame clones and is missing some. Of 34,000 or so clones listed, around four fifths are singletons. Sequencing input: CD4+ T cells from blood buffy coats. The receptors derive from a human donor in good health.

This chain connects TRBV29-1 to TRBJ2-7; perhaps TRBD1 as D (6 bases). This CDR3 contains 13 residues. V was shortened by 4 bases and J by 2 bases, with 12 bases between the two germline ends. The germline CDR1 and CDR2 sequences are SQVTM and ANQGSEA. CDR3 in amino acids: CSVGRDTPYEQYF. The CDR3 region has the DNA TGCAGCGTTGGCCGGGACACCCCCTACGAGCAGTACTTC.

The V call is TRBV27, the J call TRBJ2-1; D is possibly TRBD1 or TRBD2 (5 bases each). V was trimmed by 4 bases and J by 9 bases, leaving 25 bases between them. This CDR3 comprises 17 residues. Germline V gene sequence: CDR1 MNHEY, CDR2 SMNVEV (reference sequence). CDR3 DNA: TGTGCCAGCAGTTCCTCGATTCAAGGGACCCGCGGCAGTGAGCAGTTCTTC. This sequence encodes CASSSSIQGTRGSEQFF.

In this sample, this clone turned up once. This sequence joins TRBV5-1 and TRBJ2-7, with 11 positions matching TRBD1. The germline CDR1 and CDR2 sequences are SGHRS and YFSETQ. The CDR3 consists of 16 residues. Trimming took 3 bases from V and 2 from J; bases not matched to a gene: 7. In DNA, the CDR3 is TGCGCCAGCAGCTGGGGAGGACAGGGGGCAACCTACGAGCAGTACTTC. Its translation: CASSWGGQGATYEQYF.

This clone was detected a few times. J is TRBJ2-7 and V is TRBV7-9, with 8 nucleotides matching TRBD1. The CDR3 runs 14 residues. Germline V CDR1 and CDR2: SEHNR, FQNEAQ (reference sequence). The junction had 7 bases not matched to a gene; V was cut back by 5 bases and J by 4 bases. CDR3 amino acids: CASSQQGVVYEQYF. Written as DNA, the CDR3 is TGTGCCAGCAGCCAACAGGGGGTTGTTTACGAGCAGTACTTC.

The rearrangement uses TRBV6-1 and TRBJ1-5; D remains ambiguous. Trimming cost V 1 base and J 9 bases, with 10 bases left between them. Germline V CDR1 and CDR2: MNHNS, SASEGT. This CDR3 has 13 amino acids. CDR3 bases: TGTGCCAGCAGTGAAGGGTCCAAGGGGCCCCAGCATTTT. This translates into CASSEGSKGPQHF.

This clone was counted a few times. This rearrangement joins TRBV7-2 to TRBJ2-6; TRBD2 matches 7 bases. This CDR3 contains 14 residues. Germline values: CDR1 SGHTA, CDR2 FQGNSA. The V segment lost 4 bases and the J segment 3 bases; nucleotides outside the gene matches: 0. CDR3 nucleotide sequence: TGTGCCAGCAGCTGGACTAGTGGGGCCAACGTCCTGACTTTC. Translating gives CASSWTSGANVLTF.